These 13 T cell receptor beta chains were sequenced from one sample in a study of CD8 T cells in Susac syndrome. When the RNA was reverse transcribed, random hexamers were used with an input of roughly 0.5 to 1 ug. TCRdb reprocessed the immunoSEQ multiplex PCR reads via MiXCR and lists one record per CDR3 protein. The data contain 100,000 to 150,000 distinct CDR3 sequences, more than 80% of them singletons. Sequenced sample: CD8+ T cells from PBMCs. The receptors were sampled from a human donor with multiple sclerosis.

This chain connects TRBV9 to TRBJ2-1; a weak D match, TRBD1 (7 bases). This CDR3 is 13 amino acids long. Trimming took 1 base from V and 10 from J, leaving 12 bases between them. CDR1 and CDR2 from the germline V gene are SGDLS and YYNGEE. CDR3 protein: CASSVLQGGEQFF. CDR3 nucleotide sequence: TGTGCCAGCAGCGTACTCCAGGGGGGCGAGCAGTTCTTC.

For the CDR3, the DNA is TGTGCCAGCAGTTCCAGGGTCAATGAGCAGTTCTTC. This gives the protein CASSSRVNEQFF. V usage is TRBV6-9 and J usage is TRBJ2-1; tentative D call: TRBD1 (5 bases). The CDR3 extends over 12 amino acids. The germline V gene encodes CDR1 MNHGY and CDR2 SVAAGI. V lost 4 bases, J lost 6 bases, and 7 bases lay in between.

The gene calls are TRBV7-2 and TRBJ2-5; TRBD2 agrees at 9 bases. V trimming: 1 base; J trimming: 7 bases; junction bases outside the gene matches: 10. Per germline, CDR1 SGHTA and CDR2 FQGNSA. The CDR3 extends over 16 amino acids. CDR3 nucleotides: TGTGCCAGCAGCTTAGTGGTTGTGCTAGCGGGAAGGACCCAGTACTTC. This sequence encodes CASSLVVVLAGRTQYF.

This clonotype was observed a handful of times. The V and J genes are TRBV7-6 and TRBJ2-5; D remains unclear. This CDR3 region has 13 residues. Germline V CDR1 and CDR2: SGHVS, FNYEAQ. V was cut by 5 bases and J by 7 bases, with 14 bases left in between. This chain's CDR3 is CASSPDVTRTQYF. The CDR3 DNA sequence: TGTGCCAGCAGCCCCGACGTAACACGGACCCAGTACTTC.

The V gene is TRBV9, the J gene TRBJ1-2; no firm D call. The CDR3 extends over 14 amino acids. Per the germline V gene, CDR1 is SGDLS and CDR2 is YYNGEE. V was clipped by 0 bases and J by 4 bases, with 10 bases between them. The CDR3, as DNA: TGTGCCAGCAGCGTAGTCGAGTTTGGCTATGGCTACACCTTC. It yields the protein CASSVVEFGYGYTF.

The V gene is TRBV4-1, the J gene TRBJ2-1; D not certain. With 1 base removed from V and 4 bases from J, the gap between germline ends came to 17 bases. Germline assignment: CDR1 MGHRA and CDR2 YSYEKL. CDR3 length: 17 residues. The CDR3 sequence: CASSQALTPPNYNEQFF. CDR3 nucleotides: TGCGCCAGCAGCCAAGCTCTCACCCCCCCCAATTACAATGAGCAGTTCTTC.

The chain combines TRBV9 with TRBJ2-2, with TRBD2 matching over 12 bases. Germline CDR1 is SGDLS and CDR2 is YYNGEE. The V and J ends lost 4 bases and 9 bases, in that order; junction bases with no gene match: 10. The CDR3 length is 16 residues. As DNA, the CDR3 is TGTGCCAGCAGCACACCCCGGCTAGCGGGGGGGCGGGAGCTGTTTTTT. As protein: CASSTPRLAGGRELFF. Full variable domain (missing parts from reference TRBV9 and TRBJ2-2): DSGVTQTPKHLITATGQRVTLRCSPRSGDLSVYWYQQSLDQGLQFLIQYYNGEERAKGNILERFSAQQFPDLHSELNLSSLELGDSALYFCASSTPRLAGGRELFFGEGSRLTVL.

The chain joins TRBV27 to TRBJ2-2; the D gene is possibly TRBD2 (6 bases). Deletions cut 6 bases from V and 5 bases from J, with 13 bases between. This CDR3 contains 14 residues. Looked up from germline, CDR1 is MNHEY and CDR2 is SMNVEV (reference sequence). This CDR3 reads CASSLGAGTGELFF. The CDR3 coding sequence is TGTGCCAGCAGCCTAGGGGCGGGAACCGGGGAGCTGTTTTTT.

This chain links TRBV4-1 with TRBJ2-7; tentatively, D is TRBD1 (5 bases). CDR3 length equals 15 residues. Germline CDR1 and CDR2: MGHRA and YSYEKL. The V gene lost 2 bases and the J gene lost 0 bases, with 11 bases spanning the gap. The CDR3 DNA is TGCGCCAGCAGCCAACTTTCAGGGATCTCCTACGAGCAGTACGTC. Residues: CASSQLSGISYEQYV.

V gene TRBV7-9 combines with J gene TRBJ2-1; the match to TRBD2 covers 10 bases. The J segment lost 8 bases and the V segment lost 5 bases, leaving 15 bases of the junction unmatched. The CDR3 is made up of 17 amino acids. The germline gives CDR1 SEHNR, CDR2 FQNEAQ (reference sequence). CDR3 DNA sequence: TGTGCCAGCAGCCCCCCAGGAGCGGGGGGGCCACGAGATGAGCAGTTCTTC. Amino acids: CASSPPGAGGPRDEQFF.

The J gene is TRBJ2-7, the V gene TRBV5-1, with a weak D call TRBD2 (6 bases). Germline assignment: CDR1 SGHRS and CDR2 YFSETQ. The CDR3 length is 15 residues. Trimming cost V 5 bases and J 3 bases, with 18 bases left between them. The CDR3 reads CASSRAAGTLYEQYV. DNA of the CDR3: TGCGCCAGCAGTCGGGCGGCGGGAACTCTCTACGAGCAGTACGTC.

CDR3 residues: CAWRSGLNTEAFF. The CDR3 region has the DNA TGTGCCTGGAGGTCTGGACTGAACACTGAAGCTTTCTTT. The chain uses TRBV30 and TRBJ1-1, with unresolved D. Trimming left V 3 bases short and J 0 bases short, with 8 bases between. CDR1 is GTSNPN, CDR2 SVGIG, per germline (reference sequence). This CDR3 region has 13 residues.

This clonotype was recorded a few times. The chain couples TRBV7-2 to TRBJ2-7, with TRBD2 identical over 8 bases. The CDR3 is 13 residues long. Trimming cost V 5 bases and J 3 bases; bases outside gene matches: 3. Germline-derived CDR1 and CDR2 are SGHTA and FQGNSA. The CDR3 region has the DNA TGTGCCAGCAGCCGGGGGGGGCTCTACGAGCAGTACTTC. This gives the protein CASSRGGLYEQYF.